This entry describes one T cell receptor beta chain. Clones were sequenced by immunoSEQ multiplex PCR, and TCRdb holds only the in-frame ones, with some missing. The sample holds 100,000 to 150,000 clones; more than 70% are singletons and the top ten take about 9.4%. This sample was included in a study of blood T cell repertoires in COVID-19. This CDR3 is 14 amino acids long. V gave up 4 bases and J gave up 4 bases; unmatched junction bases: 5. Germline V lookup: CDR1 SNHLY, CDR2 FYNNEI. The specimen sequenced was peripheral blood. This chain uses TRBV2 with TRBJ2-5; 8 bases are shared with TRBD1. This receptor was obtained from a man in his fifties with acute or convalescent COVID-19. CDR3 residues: CASSAQGAGETQYF. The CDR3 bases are TGTGCCAGCAGTGCTCAGGGGGCTGGAGAGACCCAGTACTTC.